This TCR beta chain was retrieved from a study of T cells after yellow fever vaccination (dated by TCRdb to the late 2010s). As for the study more broadly: Libraries from fractions with low cell numbers were prepared with the SMART-Seq v4 Ultra Low Input RNA kit. To track T-cell clones before and after primary and booster YFV17D yellow fever vaccination, bulk TCR alpha and beta repertoires were sequenced longitudinally. Two healthy male donors made up the cohort, one aged 18 to 30 years and the other aged 30 to 40 years. Bulk PBMC replicates and cell subsets were isolated from blood drawn at multiple timepoints before and after both primary and secondary immunization.

General conclusions and limits of the study: A small share of clonotypes occurred in both CD4 and CD8 compartments, likely arising from convergent recombination. Computational filtering was required because FACS-sorted repertoires could contain abundant contaminating clonotypes from the bulk population. Because only a couple of donors were included in the study, the extent to which the findings can be generalized is limited. Compared with the primary T-cell response, the secondary T-cell response was weaker but faster, peaking on day 5 rather than day 15. Most clones expanded after primary vaccination (almost 97% of CD4 and around nine tenths of CD8) were re-detected after the booster, suggesting that broad memory maintenance occurred.

The germline V gene (reference sequence) yields DFQATT for CDR1 and SNEGSKA for CDR2. V is reduced by 1 base and J by 2 bases, leaving a spacing of 14 bases between them. The CDR3 starts with the cysteine, ends with the phenylalanine, and has 15 residues. The sequence is cut down to CDR3 DNA, 45 bases in frame from base 1. TCR cDNA was synthesized by 5'RACE template switching, which introduced a universal primer site and unique molecular identifiers. Priming of cDNA synthesis was performed from both the TCR alpha and TCR beta constant segments. Library amplification used two PCR steps, and the second PCR step added sample barcodes and sequencing adapters. Sequencing of libraries was performed on Illumina HiSeq 2500 (2x100 bp) or NovaSeq (2x150 bp). The original pipeline was this. MIGEC handled demultiplexing of reads and collapsing into UMI consensus sequences, while MiXCR performed V(D)J alignment. Clonotypes responding to the vaccine were identified with edgeR on replicate PBMC samples, with the criteria of FDR below 0.01 and a log2 fold change above 5 up to day 15. Each bulk clonotype was labeled CD4 or CD8 based on which sequenced repertoire, CD4 or CD8, contained the clonotype at higher abundance. TCRdb cleaned the public reads at Q25 with fastp, built clones with MiXCR and kept in-frame beta chains. Rows with a matching CDR3 protein are joined into one entry that keeps the most common DNA and genes. Here the V and J calls rest on TCRdb's processing, not on the authors' analysis. Across this sample there are over 120,000 distinct CDR3 sequences, with 5% to 7.5% seen only once. Jointly, the top ten make up more than 0.6% of the sample.

This clonotype was seen repeatedly, ten times or more. The antigen it recognizes is unknown. Qualities for individual bases were not recorded, and no much larger clone is one base off. Reading the label with the study, this specimen's treatment or condition is: live attenuated yellow fever vaccine strain. PBMCs were isolated from peripheral blood using a standard Ficoll-Paque protocol. Dynabeads CD4 and CD8 positive selection kits were used to isolate the CD4 and CD8 T-cell fractions. RNA was extracted with TriZol from bulk PBMCs, CD4 and CD8 fractions, and dextramer-positive and dextramer-negative fractions.

The receptor was derived from a man aged 30-40 years who received the YFV17D yellow fever vaccine. This receptor chain uses TRBV20-1 and TRBJ2-5; the D assignment is uncertain and may be TRBD1 or TRBD2, with 5 bases supporting each. Sequenced material: CD4+ T cells sorted from PBMCs, taken 10 days after the yellow fever booster vaccination. CDR3 reads: CSARGLVGGQETQYF. The DNA reads TGCAGTGCTAGAGGCCTAGTTGGGGGACAAGAGACCCAGTACTTC.